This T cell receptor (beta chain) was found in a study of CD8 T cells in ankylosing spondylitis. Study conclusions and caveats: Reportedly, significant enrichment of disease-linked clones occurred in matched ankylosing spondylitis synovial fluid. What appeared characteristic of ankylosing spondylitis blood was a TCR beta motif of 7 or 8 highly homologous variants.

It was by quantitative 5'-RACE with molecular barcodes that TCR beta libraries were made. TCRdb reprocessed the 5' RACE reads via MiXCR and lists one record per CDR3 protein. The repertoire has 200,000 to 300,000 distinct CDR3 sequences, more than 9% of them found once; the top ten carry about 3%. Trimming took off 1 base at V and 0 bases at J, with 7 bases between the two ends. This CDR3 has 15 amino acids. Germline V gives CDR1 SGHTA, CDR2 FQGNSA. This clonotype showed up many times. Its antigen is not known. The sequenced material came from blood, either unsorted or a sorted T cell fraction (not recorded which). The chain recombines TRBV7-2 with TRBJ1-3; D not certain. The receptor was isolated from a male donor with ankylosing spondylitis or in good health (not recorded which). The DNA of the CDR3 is TGTGCCAGCAGCTTAGACAGCTACTCTGGAAACACCATATATTTT. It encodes CASSLDSYSGNTIYF.